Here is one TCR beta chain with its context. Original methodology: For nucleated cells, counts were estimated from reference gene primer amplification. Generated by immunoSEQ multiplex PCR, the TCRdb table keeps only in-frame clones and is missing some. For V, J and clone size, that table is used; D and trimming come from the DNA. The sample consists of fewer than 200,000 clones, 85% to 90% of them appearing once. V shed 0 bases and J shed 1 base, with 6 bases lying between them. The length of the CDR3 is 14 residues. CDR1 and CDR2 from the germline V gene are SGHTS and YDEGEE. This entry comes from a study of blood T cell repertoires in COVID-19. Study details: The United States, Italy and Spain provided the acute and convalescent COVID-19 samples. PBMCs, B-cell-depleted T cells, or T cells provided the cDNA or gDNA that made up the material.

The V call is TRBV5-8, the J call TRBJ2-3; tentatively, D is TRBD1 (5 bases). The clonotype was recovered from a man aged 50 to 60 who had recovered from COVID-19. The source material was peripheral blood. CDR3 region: CASSLETGTDTQYF. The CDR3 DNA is TGTGCCAGCAGCTTGGAGACAGGCACAGATACGCAGTATTTT.